The rows below give T cell receptor beta chains drawn from one sample of a study of T cells in Graves' hyperthyroidism and ophthalmopathy. TCRdb fed the multiplex PCR reads into MiXCR, producing one record per CDR3 protein. The data contain under 300,000 distinct CDR3 sequences, 13% of them singletons. The sequenced sample consisted of blood. The receptors here all came from a woman aged 25 to 39 with Graves' hyperthyroidism that later progressed to Graves' ophthalmopathy. The CDR3 runs from the conserved cysteine through the conserved F or W. Each record gives: V gene, CDR3 protein.

V gene: TRBV20-1
CDR3 protein: CSASMGGRTYEQYF

V gene: TRBV7-9
CDR3 protein: CASSHTPEGLGYEQYF

V gene: TRBV11-1
CDR3 protein: CASSSLRGAAEQFF

V gene: TRBV29-1
CDR3 protein: CSCRSASYNEQFF

V gene: TRBV6-2/TRBV6-3
CDR3 protein: CASGEGRISGANVLTF

V gene: TRBV7-9
CDR3 protein: CASSRSSGSTDTQYF

V gene: TRBV12-3/TRBV12-4
CDR3 protein: CASSLRGPGTFF

V gene: TRBV6-5
CDR3 protein: CASSYFEGTEAFF

V gene: TRBV29-1
CDR3 protein: CSVPNLGYYGYTF

V gene: TRBV27
CDR3 protein: CASPRDRVEQYF

V gene: TRBV28
CDR3 protein: CASSLFASGGYNEQFF

V gene: TRBV27
CDR3 protein: CASSAPGTGFQPQHF

V gene: TRBV7-9
CDR3 protein: CASSPRLAQETQYF

V gene: TRBV13
CDR3 protein: CASSPTSGNRDTQYF

V gene: TRBV20-1
CDR3 protein: CSARVQSSYNEQFF

V gene: TRBV29-1
CDR3 protein: CSVETGLADQETQYF

V gene: TRBV20-1
CDR3 protein: CSARSGVYEQYF

V gene: TRBV4-1
CDR3 protein: CASSQTGGNLYGYTF

V gene: TRBV6-2/TRBV6-3
CDR3 protein: CASNHGSSRPHF

V gene: TRBV10-3
CDR3 protein: CAIRRGIGTDTQYF

V gene: TRBV16
CDR3 protein: CASSQSGQGDQPQHF

V gene: TRBV7-8
CDR3 protein: CASSFNRGGEQYF

V gene: TRBV7-3
CDR3 protein: CASSLMGPGLAGSEDTQYF

V gene: TRBV12-3/TRBV12-4
CDR3 protein: CASSWGDLNSPLHF

V gene: TRBV3-2
CDR3 protein: CASSQEVGAGANVLTF

V gene: TRBV30
CDR3 protein: CAWSTSGQGVGEKLFF

V gene: TRBV19
CDR3 protein: CASSTFWAVEETQYF

V gene: TRBV28
CDR3 protein: CACSPYTSNQPQHF